This record looks at one TCR beta chain sequence and its context. These data are taken from a study of shared clonotypes between healthy human individuals. From CD4+ cells came CD45RA+ naive and CD45RA-negative memory subsets. Measured with immunoSEQ multiplex PCR; TCRdb has only the in-frame clones, and not every one. The table has about 680,000 clones, 73% seen once; the top ten hold 1.5% to 2%. Trimming removed 6 bases from V and 11 bases from J, with 23 bases in between. The germline V gene encodes CDR1 MDHEN and CDR2 SYDVKM. The CDR3 has 15 amino acids. The sample taken for sequencing was memory CD4+ T cells sorted from blood. Regarding subset: CD45RA-negative fraction. The clonotype was recovered from a woman in her 30s in good health. The rearrangement links TRBV28 to TRBJ1-5; possible D gene TRBD1, 6 bases. The CDR3 DNA is TGTGCCAGCAGCGATATGGACAGCCTCCGAGGAGCCCAGCATTTT. Translation gives CASSDMDSLRGAQHF.